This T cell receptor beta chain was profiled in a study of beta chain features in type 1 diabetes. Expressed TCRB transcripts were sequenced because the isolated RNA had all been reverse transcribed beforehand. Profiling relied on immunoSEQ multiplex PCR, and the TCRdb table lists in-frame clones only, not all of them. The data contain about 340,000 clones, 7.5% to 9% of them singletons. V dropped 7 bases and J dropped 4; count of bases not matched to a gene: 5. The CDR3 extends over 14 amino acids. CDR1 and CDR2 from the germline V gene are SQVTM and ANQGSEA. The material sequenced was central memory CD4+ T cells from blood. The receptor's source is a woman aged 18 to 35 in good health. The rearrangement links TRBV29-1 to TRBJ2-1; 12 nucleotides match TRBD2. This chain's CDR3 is CSARLAGVYNEQFF. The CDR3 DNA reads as TGCAGCGCTAGACTAGCGGGAGTATACAATGAGCAGTTCTTC.